This is a list of T cell receptor beta chains from one sample in a study of identical twins. TCRdb independently ran MiXCR on the 5' RACE reads; one entry per CDR3 protein. The sample has 400,000 to 550,000 distinct CDR3 sequences; roughly a fifth are singletons. The sample was also linked to a second study, of T cells expressing NK-cell markers.

Input material: CD4+ T cells sorted from blood. Every receptor here comes from a woman in her late teens or twenties in good health. Both conserved end residues are part of each CDR3. Fields, in order: clone size, D gene, V gene, J gene, CDR3 DNA, CDR3 protein. The D gene is left open where the match is weak. Where a row states a size, it is once, few, many or the class of an expanded clone; other rows omit it.

clone_size: few
d_call: -
v_call: TRBV20-1
j_call: TRBJ1-3
cdr3_nt: TGCAGTGCTAGAGAAAGACGGACCGTGGGGAACACCATATATTTT
cdr3_aa: CSARERRTVGNTIYF

clone_size: -
d_call: -
v_call: TRBV11-2
j_call: TRBJ1-6
cdr3_nt: TGTGCCAGCAGCTTATCGGGGCCCCTCCACTTT
cdr3_aa: CASSLSGPLHF

clone_size: many
d_call: -
v_call: TRBV3-1
j_call: TRBJ2-1
cdr3_nt: TGTGCCAGCAGCCAAACTGAGGACTGGGAGCAGTTCTTC
cdr3_aa: CASSQTEDWEQFF

clone_size: few
d_call: -
v_call: TRBV20-1
j_call: TRBJ2-5
cdr3_nt: TGCAGCAAATCGGTGGTTGTTGGGACCCAGTACTTC
cdr3_aa: CSKSVVVGTQYF

clone_size: -
d_call: -
v_call: TRBV10-3
j_call: TRBJ2-5
cdr3_nt: TGTGCCATCAGTGAGGGACAGCCTCAAGAGACCCAGTACTTC
cdr3_aa: CAISEGQPQETQYF

clone_size: few
d_call: -
v_call: TRBV20-1
j_call: TRBJ2-1
cdr3_nt: TGCAGTGCTAGAAAGGCCCTGGCGGCCCACTCCTACAATGAGCAGTTCTTC
cdr3_aa: CSARKALAAHSYNEQFF

clone_size: few
d_call: TRBD2
v_call: TRBV7-8
j_call: TRBJ2-1
cdr3_nt: TGTGCCAGCAGCCCCCCACGCGGGAGGGCGGAGTATACTGAGCAGTTCTTC
cdr3_aa: CASSPPRGRAEYTEQFF

clone_size: -
d_call: TRBD2
v_call: TRBV7-2
j_call: TRBJ2-7
cdr3_nt: TGTGCCAGCAGCTTCACTAGCGGGAGGGGCGAGCAGTACTTC
cdr3_aa: CASSFTSGRGEQYF

clone_size: few
d_call: TRBD2
v_call: TRBV7-9
j_call: TRBJ2-7
cdr3_nt: TGTGCCAGCAGCTTAGGGGGACTAGCGATCTTCGGACAGTACTTC
cdr3_aa: CASSLGGLAIFGQYF

clone_size: -
d_call: -
v_call: TRBV3-1
j_call: TRBJ2-7
cdr3_nt: TGTGCCAGCAGCCAAGCCCAAACCTACGAGCAGTACTTC
cdr3_aa: CASSQAQTYEQYF

clone_size: many
d_call: -
v_call: TRBV5-1
j_call: TRBJ2-3
cdr3_nt: TGCGCCAGCAGCTTGGACAGGGCGACAGATACGCAGTATTTT
cdr3_aa: CASSLDRATDTQYF

clone_size: few
d_call: -
v_call: TRBV20-1
j_call: TRBJ2-3
cdr3_nt: TGCAGTGCTAGAATTTGGGGAACAGATACGCAGTATTTT
cdr3_aa: CSARIWGTDTQYF

clone_size: -
d_call: -
v_call: TRBV4-3
j_call: TRBJ2-1
cdr3_nt: TGCGCCAGCAGCCACACCGCCACAGTCAAGGCACCAAATGAGCAGTTCTTC
cdr3_aa: CASSHTATVKAPNEQFF

clone_size: -
d_call: -
v_call: TRBV12-3/TRBV12-4
j_call: TRBJ1-1
cdr3_nt: TGTGCCAGCAGTTCCGGCTTCCCTGAAGCTTTCTTT
cdr3_aa: CASSSGFPEAFF

clone_size: many
d_call: TRBD1
v_call: TRBV12-3/TRBV12-4
j_call: TRBJ1-1
cdr3_nt: TGTGCCAGCAGTCCGGGACAGGGGAGGAACACTGAAGCTTTCTTT
cdr3_aa: CASSPGQGRNTEAFF

clone_size: few
d_call: -
v_call: TRBV6-1
j_call: TRBJ1-1
cdr3_nt: TGTGCCAGCGTCAGGTCCGGTGGAAACACTGAAGCTTTCTTT
cdr3_aa: CASVRSGGNTEAFF

clone_size: few
d_call: -
v_call: TRBV6-1
j_call: TRBJ2-1
cdr3_nt: TGTGCCAGCAGCCGACAGACCTCCTACAATGAGCAGTTCTTC
cdr3_aa: CASSRQTSYNEQFF

clone_size: few
d_call: -
v_call: TRBV28
j_call: TRBJ2-3
cdr3_nt: TGTGCCAGCAGTTTTAGGCCGGGCTTCGCAGATACGCAGTATTTT
cdr3_aa: CASSFRPGFADTQYF

clone_size: -
d_call: TRBD1
v_call: TRBV5-1
j_call: TRBJ2-5
cdr3_nt: TGCGCCAGCAGCTCGGGGGTTTCAGGGGGCTCATTTGAGACCCAGTACTTC
cdr3_aa: CASSSGVSGGSFETQYF

clone_size: once
d_call: -
v_call: TRBV5-1
j_call: TRBJ2-2
cdr3_nt: TGCGCCAGCAGCGGGTCCGGTAGCCCCGCCGGGGAGCTGTTTTTT
cdr3_aa: CASSGSGSPAGELFF

clone_size: few
d_call: -
v_call: TRBV5-1
j_call: TRBJ2-1
cdr3_nt: TGCGCCAGCAGCTTTTCGGCTGGGGGCAATGAGCAGTTCTTC
cdr3_aa: CASSFSAGGNEQFF

clone_size: -
d_call: -
v_call: TRBV20-1
j_call: TRBJ2-3
cdr3_nt: TGCAGTGCTGCCAATACCGGGGGCACAGATACGCAGTATTTT
cdr3_aa: CSAANTGGTDTQYF

clone_size: few
d_call: -
v_call: TRBV12-3/TRBV12-4
j_call: TRBJ2-3
cdr3_nt: TGTGCCAGCATAAGGACGCAGTATTTT
cdr3_aa: CASIRTQYF

clone_size: few
d_call: -
v_call: TRBV5-4
j_call: TRBJ2-1
cdr3_nt: TGTGCCAGCAGCCTCTCCCAGCAAGAGCAGTTCTTC
cdr3_aa: CASSLSQQEQFF